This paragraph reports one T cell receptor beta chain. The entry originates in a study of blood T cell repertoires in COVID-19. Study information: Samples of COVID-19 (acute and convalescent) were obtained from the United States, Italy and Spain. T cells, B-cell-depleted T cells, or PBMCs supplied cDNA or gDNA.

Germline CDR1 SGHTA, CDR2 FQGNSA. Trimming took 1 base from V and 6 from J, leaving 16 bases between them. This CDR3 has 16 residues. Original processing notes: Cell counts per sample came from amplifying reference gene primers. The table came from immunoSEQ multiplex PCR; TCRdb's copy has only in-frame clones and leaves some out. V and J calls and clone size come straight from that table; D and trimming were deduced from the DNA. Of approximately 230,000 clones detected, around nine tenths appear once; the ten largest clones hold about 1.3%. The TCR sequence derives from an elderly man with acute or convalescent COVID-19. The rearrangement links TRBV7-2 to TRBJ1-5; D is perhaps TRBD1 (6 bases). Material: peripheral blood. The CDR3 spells CASSLGGGGYSQPQHF. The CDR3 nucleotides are TGTGCCAGCAGCTTAGGGGGAGGGGGGTACAGTCAGCCCCAGCATTTT.